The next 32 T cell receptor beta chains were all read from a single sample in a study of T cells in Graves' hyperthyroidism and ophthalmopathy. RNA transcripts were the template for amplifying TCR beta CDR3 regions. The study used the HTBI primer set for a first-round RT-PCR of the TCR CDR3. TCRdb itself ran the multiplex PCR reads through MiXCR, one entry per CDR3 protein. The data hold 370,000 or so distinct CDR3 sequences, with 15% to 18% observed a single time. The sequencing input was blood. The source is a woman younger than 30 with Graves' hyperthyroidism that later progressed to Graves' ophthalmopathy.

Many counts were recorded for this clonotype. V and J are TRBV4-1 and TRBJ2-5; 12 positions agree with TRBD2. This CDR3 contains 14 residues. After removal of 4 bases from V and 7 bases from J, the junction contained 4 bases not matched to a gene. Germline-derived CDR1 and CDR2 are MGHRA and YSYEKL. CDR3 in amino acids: CASSPSGRGGTQYF. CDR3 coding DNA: TGCGCCAGCAGCCCTAGCGGGAGGGGAGGGACCCAGTACTTC.

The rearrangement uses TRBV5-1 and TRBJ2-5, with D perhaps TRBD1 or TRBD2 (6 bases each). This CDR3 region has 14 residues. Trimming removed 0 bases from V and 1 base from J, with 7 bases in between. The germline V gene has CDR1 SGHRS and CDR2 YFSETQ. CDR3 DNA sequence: TGCGCCAGCAGCTTGGGGGGGGCCCAAGAGACCCAGTACTTC. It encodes CASSLGGAQETQYF.

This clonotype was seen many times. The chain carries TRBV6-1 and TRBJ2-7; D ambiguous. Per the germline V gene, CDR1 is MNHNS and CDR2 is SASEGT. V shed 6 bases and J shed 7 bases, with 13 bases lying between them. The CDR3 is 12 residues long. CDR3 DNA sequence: TGTGCCAGCAGGTCCCTGGGTTTGGAGCAGTACTTC. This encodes CASRSLGLEQYF.

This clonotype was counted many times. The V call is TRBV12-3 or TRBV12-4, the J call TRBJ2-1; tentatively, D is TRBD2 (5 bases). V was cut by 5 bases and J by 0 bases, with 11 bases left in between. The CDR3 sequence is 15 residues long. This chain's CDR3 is CASSPGVSSYNEQFF. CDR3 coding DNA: TGTGCCAGCAGTCCCGGGGTAAGCTCCTACAATGAGCAGTTCTTC.

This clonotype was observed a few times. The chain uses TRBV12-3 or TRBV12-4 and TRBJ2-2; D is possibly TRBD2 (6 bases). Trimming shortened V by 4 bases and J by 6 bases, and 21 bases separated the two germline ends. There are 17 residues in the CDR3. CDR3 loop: CASSYGRGLRPPGELFF. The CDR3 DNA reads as TGTGCCAGCAGTTACGGACGGGGACTGCGTCCCCCCGGGGAGCTGTTTTTT.

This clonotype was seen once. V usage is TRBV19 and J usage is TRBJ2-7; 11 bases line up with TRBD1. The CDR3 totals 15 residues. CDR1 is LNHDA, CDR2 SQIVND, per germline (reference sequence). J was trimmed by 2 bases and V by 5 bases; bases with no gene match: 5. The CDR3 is CASSAPGQGAYEQYF. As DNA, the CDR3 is TGTGCCAGTAGTGCGCCGGGACAGGGGGCCTACGAGCAGTACTTC.

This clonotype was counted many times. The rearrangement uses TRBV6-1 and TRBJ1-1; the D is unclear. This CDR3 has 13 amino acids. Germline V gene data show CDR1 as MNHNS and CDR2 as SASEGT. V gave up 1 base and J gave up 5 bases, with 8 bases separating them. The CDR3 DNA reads TGTGCCAGCAGTGAAGGAGGGCCGACTGAAGCTTTCTTT. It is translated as CASSEGGPTEAFF.

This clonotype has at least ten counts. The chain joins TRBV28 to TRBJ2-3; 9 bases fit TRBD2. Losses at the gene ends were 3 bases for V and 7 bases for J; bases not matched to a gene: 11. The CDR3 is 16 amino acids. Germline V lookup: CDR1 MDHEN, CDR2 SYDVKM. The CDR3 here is CASSFSFSGSVNTQYF. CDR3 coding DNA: TGTGCCAGCAGTTTTTCGTTTAGCGGGAGTGTGAATACGCAGTATTTT.

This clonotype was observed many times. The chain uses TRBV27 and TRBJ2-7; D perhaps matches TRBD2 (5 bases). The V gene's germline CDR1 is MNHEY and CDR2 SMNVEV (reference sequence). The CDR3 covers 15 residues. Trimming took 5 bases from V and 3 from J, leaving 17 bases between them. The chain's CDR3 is CASSQLGQDYYEQYF. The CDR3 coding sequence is TGTGCCAGCAGTCAACTAGGGCAAGATTACTACGAGCAGTACTTC.

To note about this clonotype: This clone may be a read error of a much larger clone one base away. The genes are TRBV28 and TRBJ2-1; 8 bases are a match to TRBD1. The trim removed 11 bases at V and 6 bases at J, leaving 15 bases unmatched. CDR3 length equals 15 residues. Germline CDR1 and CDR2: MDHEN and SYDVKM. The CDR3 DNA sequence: TGTGCCGCGCTTGAGCAGGGGGCCGGGGGCAATGAGCAGTTCTTC. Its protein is CAALEQGAGGNEQFF.

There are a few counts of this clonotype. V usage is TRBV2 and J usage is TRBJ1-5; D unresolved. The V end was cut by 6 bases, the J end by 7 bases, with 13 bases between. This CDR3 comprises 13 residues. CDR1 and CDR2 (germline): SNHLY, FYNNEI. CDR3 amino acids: CASRISPSQPQHF. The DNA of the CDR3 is TGTGCCAGCAGGATATCTCCTTCCCAGCCCCAGCATTTT.

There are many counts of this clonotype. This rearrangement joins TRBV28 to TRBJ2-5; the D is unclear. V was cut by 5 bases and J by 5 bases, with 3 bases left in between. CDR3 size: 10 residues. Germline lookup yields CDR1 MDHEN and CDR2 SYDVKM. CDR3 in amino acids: CASSGETQYF. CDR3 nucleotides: TGTGCCAGCAGTGGGGAGACCCAGTACTTC. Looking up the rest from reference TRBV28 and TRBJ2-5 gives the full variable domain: DVKVTQSSRYLVKRTGEKVFLECVQDMDHENMFWYRQDPGLGLRLIYFSYDVKMKEKGDIPEGYSVSREKKERFSLILESASTNQTSMYLCASSGETQYFGPGTRLLVL.

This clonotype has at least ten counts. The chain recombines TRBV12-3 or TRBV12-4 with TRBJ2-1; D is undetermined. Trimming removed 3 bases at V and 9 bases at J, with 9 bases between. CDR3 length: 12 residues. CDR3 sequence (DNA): TGTGCCAGCAGTTTTGAGTTTCGTGAGCAGTTCTTC. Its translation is CASSFEFREQFF.

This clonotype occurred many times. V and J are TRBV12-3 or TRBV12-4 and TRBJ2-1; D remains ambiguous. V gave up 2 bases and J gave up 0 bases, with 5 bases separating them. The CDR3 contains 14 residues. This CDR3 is CASSLRPSYNEQFF. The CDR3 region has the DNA TGTGCCAGCAGTTTACGACCCTCCTACAATGAGCAGTTCTTC.

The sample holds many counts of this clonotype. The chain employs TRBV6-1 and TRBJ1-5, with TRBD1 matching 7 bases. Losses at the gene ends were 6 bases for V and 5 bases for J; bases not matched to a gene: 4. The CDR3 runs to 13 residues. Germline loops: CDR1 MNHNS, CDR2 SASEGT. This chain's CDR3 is CASRDRQDQPQHF. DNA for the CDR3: TGTGCCAGCAGGGACAGGCAGGATCAGCCCCAGCATTTT.

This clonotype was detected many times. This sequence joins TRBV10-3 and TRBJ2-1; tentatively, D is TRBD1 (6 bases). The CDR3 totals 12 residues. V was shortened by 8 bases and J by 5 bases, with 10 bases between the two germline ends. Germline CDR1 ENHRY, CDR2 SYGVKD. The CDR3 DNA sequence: TGTGCCATCCCCGGGACAAACAATGAGCAGTTCTTC. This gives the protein CAIPGTNNEQFF.

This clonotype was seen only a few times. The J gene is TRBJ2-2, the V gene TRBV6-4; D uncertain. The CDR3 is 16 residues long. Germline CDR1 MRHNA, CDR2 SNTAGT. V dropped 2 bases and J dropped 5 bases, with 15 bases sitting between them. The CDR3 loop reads CASSDTHASQTGELFF. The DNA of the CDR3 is TGTGCCAGCAGTGACACTCACGCTTCTCAAACCGGGGAGCTGTTTTTT.

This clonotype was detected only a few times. CDR3: CASSQVWGQGSGANVLTF. The DNA of the CDR3 is TGTGCCAGCAGCCAAGTATGGGGACAGGGCTCTGGGGCCAACGTCCTGACTTTC. The V call is TRBV14, the J call TRBJ2-6; 9 bases line up with TRBD1. After removal of 1 base from V and 0 bases from J, the junction contained 4 bases not matched to a gene. This CDR3 spans 18 amino acids. Germline assignment: CDR1 SGHDN and CDR2 FVKESK.

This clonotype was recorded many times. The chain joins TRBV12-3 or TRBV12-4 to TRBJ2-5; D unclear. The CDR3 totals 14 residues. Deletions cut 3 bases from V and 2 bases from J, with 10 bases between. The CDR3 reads CASSLRRQQETQYF. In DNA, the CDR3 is TGTGCCAGCAGTTTGAGGCGTCAGCAAGAGACCCAGTACTTC.

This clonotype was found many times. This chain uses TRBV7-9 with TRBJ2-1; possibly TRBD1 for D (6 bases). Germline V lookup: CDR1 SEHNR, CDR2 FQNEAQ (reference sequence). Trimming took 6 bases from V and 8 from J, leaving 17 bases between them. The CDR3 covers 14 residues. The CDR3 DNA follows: TGTGCCAGCAGTTCATTCCGGGACATCGATGAGCAGTTCTTC. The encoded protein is CASSSFRDIDEQFF.

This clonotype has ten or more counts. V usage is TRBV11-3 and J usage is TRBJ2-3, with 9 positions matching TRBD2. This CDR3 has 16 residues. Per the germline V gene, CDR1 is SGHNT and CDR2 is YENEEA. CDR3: CTKAREGLDGTDTQYF. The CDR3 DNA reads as TGTACCAAGGCGCGGGAGGGACTTGATGGCACAGATACGCAGTATTTT. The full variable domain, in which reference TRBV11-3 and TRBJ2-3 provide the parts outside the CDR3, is EAGVVQSPRYKIIEKKQPVAFWCNPISGHNTLYWYLQNLGQGPELLIRYENEEAVDDSQLPKDRFSAERLKGVDSTLKIQPAELGDSAVYLCTKAREGLDGTDTQYFGPGTRLTVL.

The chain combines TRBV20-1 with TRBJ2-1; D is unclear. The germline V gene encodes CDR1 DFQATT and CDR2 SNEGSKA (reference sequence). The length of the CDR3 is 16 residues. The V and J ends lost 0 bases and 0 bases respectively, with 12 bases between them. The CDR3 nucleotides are TGCAGTGCTAGAGATCGCGATGAGAGCTCCTACAATGAGCAGTTCTTC. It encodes CSARDRDESSYNEQFF.

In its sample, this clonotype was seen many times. DNA for the CDR3: TGTGCCAGCAGCACAACACTAGCGGGGCTGTATAATGAGCAGTTCTTC. Residues: CASSTTLAGLYNEQFF. The chain is built from TRBV6-1 and TRBJ2-1, with 10 bases fitting TRBD2. CDR1 and CDR2 from the germline V gene are MNHNS and SASEGT. V trimming: 6 bases; J trimming: 7 bases; junction bases outside the gene matches: 12. The CDR3 spans 16 residues.

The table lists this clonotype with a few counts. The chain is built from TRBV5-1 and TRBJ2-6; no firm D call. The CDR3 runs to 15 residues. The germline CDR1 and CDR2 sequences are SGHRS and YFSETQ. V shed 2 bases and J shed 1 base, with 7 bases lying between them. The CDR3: CASSFQASGANVLTF. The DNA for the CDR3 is TGCGCCAGCAGCTTCCAGGCTTCTGGGGCCAACGTCCTGACTTTC.

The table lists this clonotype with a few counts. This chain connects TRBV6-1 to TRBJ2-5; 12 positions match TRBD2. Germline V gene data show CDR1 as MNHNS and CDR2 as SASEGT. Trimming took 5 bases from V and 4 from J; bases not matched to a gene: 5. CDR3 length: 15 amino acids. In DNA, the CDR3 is TGTGCCAGCAGTAATCGACTAGCGGGGGTAGAGACCCAGTACTTC. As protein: CASSNRLAGVETQYF.

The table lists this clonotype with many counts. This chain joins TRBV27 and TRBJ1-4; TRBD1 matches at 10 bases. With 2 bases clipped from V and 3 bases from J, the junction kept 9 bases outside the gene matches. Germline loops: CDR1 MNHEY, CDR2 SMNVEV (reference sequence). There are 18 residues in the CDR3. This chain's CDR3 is CASSLEPDRGYSNEKLFF. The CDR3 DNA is TGTGCCAGCAGTTTAGAACCGGACAGGGGGTATTCTAATGAAAAACTGTTTTTT.

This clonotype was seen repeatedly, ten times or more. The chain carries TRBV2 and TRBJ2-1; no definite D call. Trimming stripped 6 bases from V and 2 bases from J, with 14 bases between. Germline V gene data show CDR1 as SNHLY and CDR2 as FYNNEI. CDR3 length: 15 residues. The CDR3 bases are TGTGCCAGCAGACCCGACTTCGGTGCCTACAATGAGCAGTTCTTC. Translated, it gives CASRPDFGAYNEQFF.

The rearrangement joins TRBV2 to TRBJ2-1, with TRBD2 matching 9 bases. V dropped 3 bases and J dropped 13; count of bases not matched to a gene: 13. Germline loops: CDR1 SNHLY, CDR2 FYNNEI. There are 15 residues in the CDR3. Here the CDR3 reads CASSEKLAGEDIQFF. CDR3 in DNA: TGTGCCAGCAGTGAGAAGTTAGCGGGAGAGGACATTCAGTTCTTC.

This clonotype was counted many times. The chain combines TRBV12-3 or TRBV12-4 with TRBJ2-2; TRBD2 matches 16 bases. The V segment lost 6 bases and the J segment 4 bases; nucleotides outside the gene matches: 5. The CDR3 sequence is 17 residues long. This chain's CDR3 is CASRGTSGRAPTGELFF. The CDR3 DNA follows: TGTGCCAGCAGGGGGACTAGCGGGAGGGCACCCACCGGGGAGCTGTTTTTT.

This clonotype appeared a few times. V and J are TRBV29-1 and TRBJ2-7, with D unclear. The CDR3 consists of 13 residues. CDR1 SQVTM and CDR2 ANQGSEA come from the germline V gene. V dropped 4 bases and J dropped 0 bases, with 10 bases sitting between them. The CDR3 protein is CSVATAYSYEQYF. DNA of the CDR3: TGCAGCGTTGCAACGGCCTACTCCTACGAGCAGTACTTC.

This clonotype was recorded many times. CDR3 residues: CASSLTGTPYEQYF. DNA for the CDR3: TGTGCCAGCAGCTTGACCGGGACCCCGTACGAGCAGTACTTC. The V and J genes are TRBV5-6 and TRBJ2-7, with D perhaps TRBD1 or TRBD2 (5 bases each). This CDR3 has 14 amino acids. Per germline, CDR1 SGHDT and CDR2 YYEEEE. V lost 1 base and J lost 4, with 12 bases in between.

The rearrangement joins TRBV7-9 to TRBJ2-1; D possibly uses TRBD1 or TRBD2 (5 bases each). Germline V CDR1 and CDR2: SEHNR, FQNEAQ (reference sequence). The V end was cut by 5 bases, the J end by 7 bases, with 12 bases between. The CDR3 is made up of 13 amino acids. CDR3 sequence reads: CASSEGWGNEQFF. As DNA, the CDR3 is TGTGCCAGCAGCGAGGGGTGGGGGAATGAGCAGTTCTTC.